The 21 T cell receptor beta chains in this list originate from one sample, sequenced in a study of T cells in Graves' hyperthyroidism and ophthalmopathy. Amplification of TCR beta CDR3 regions was performed using RNA transcripts as template. With the HTBI primer set, the TCR CDR3 went through a first round of RT-PCR. Using its own MiXCR run on the multiplex PCR reads, TCRdb lists one record per CDR3 protein. The repertoire holds 700,000 or so distinct CDR3 sequences, with about 16% as singletons. Source material: blood. These receptor sequences come from a man younger than 30 with Graves' hyperthyroidism.

V usage is TRBV7-2 and J usage is TRBJ1-5; no firm D call. Germline loops: CDR1 SGHTA, CDR2 FQGNSA. CDR3 length: 15 residues. Trimming took 3 bases from V and 2 from J, leaving 11 bases between them. The CDR3 region is CASSFSLLGNQPQHF. CDR3 coding DNA: TGTGCCAGCAGCTTTAGCCTGTTGGGCAATCAGCCCCAGCATTTT.

This clonotype was seen repeatedly, ten times or more. J is TRBJ2-7 and V is TRBV28, with 10 bases fitting TRBD2. CDR3 length equals 15 residues. V dropped 7 bases and J dropped 0; count of bases not matched to a gene: 6. CDR1 is MDHEN and CDR2 is SYDVKM in the germline V gene. CDR3 sequence: CASTNLAGGSYEQYF. The CDR3, as DNA: TGTGCCAGCACGAACTTAGCGGGAGGCTCCTACGAGCAGTACTTC.

V is TRBV4-3 and J is TRBJ2-3, with D possibly TRBD1 on 5 matching bases. CDR1 and CDR2 from the germline V gene are LGHNA and YSLEER. This CDR3 region has 15 residues. V lost 2 bases and J lost 0, with 9 bases in between. In DNA form, the CDR3 reads TGCGCCAGCAGCCAATTGACAGCTAGCACAGATACGCAGTATTTT. Translation gives CASSQLTASTDTQYF.

This chain's CDR3 is CASSQNTDQETQYF. The CDR3 region has the DNA TGCGCCAGCAGCCAGAACACTGATCAAGAGACCCAGTACTTC. The V gene is TRBV4-1, the J gene TRBJ2-5; D call uncertain. V lost 3 bases and J lost 2, with 10 bases in between. This CDR3 contains 14 residues. In germline, CDR1 is MGHRA, CDR2 YSYEKL.

This clonotype occurred a few times. The chain joins TRBV28 to TRBJ1-1; a weak D match, TRBD1 (5 bases). Germline V gene lookup returns CDR1 MDHEN and CDR2 SYDVKM. V was shortened by 3 bases and J by 0 bases, with 11 bases between the two germline ends. The CDR3 covers 15 residues. This CDR3 reads CASSLGGNVNTEAFF. The CDR3 bases are TGTGCCAGCAGTTTGGGGGGTAACGTGAACACTGAAGCTTTCTTT.

This clonotype came up many times. This sequence joins TRBV6-1 and TRBJ2-1; 9 bases match TRBD2. CDR3 length: 18 amino acids. V trimming: 6 bases; J trimming: 0 bases; junction bases outside the gene matches: 12. In germline, CDR1 is MNHNS, CDR2 SASEGT. The CDR3 loop is CASSAFSRSGSSYNEQFF. CDR3 sequence (DNA): TGTGCCAGCAGCGCTTTCAGTCGTAGCGGGAGCTCCTACAATGAGCAGTTCTTC.

V gene TRBV20-1 combines with J gene TRBJ2-4; maybe TRBD2 (6 bases). Per germline, CDR1 DFQATT and CDR2 SNEGSKA (reference sequence). The V end lost 6 bases, the J end lost 0 bases, and 15 bases lay between the germline ends. The CDR3 is 15 amino acids. The CDR3 nucleotides read TGCAGTGCCCCCCCCGCGGGACTAGCCAAAAACATTCAGTACTTC. Amino acid sequence: CSAPPAGLAKNIQYF.

This clonotype was counted ten times or more. The chain uses TRBV11-2 and TRBJ2-1, with a possible D match to TRBD2 (5 bases). From germline, CDR1 is SGHAT and CDR2 FQNNGV. The CDR3 has 14 residues. The V gene lost 5 bases and the J gene lost 7 bases, with 15 bases spanning the gap. The CDR3 is CASSLGLGLNEQFF. CDR3 bases: TGTGCCAGCAGCCTAGGACTGGGGTTGAATGAGCAGTTCTTC.

V is TRBV2 and J is TRBJ1-2, with 8 bases matching TRBD1. The CDR3 runs 15 residues. Germline lookup yields CDR1 SNHLY and CDR2 FYNNEI. Germline trimming cut 7 bases from V and 8 bases from J; bases unmatched to any gene: 15. CDR3 bases: TGTGCCAGCACCGACCTATGGACAGGGTATGCGGGCTACACCTTC. Protein product: CASTDLWTGYAGYTF.

The J gene is TRBJ1-1, the V gene TRBV20-1, with D maybe TRBD1 (6 bases). With 5 bases removed from V and 6 bases from J, the gap between germline ends came to 19 bases. The germline V gene has CDR1 DFQATT and CDR2 SNEGSKA (reference sequence). The CDR3 covers 14 residues. CDR3 protein: CSAFDRRSGAEAFF. CDR3 sequence (DNA): TGCAGTGCTTTCGACCGCAGATCAGGGGCTGAAGCTTTCTTT.

The chain recombines TRBV6-2 or TRBV6-3 with TRBJ2-1, with D uncertain. The CDR3 has 16 residues. Germline V gene data show CDR1 as MNHEY and CDR2 as SVGEGT. The ends were cut back, 3 bases at V and 0 bases at J, with 12 bases in the middle. The CDR3 nucleotides are TGTGCCAGCAGTTATCGGCGAGCGAGCTCCTACAATGAGCAGTTCTTC. Its translation: CASSYRRASSYNEQFF.

This clonotype was seen ten or more times. V and J are TRBV28 and TRBJ1-1, with no clear D. The length of the CDR3 is 12 residues. V lost 5 bases to trimming and J lost 6 bases, with 10 bases between them. Germline lookup yields CDR1 MDHEN and CDR2 SYDVKM. CDR3 loop: CASSATRAEAFF. The CDR3 region has the DNA TGTGCCAGCAGTGCCACGCGGGCTGAAGCTTTCTTT.

The V gene is TRBV2, the J gene TRBJ2-7, with D perhaps matching TRBD1 or TRBD2 (6 bases each). Germline V gene data show CDR1 as SNHLY and CDR2 as FYNNEI. Deletions cut 7 bases from V and 6 bases from J, with 16 bases between. This CDR3 has 13 residues. CDR3 sequence (DNA): TGTGCCAGCATCTCAGAGGGGGGTCTCGAGCAGTACTTC. Residues: CASISEGGLEQYF.

This clonotype was counted ten times or more. V usage is TRBV28 and J usage is TRBJ2-2; D unresolved. V dropped 4 bases and J dropped 5 bases, with 8 bases sitting between them. This CDR3 has 13 residues. Per germline, CDR1 MDHEN and CDR2 SYDVKM. CDR3 DNA: TGTGCCAGCAGTTCCAGTGCTACCGGGGAGCTGTTTTTT. This encodes CASSSSATGELFF.

This clonotype turned up a few times. The rearrangement uses TRBV9 and TRBJ1-2; possible D gene TRBD1, 6 bases. Germline values: CDR1 SGDLS, CDR2 YYNGEE. The CDR3 runs to 18 residues. Trimming removed 0 bases at V and 3 bases at J, with 21 bases between. The CDR3 DNA reads TGTGCCAGCAGCGTAGGGTCCCCCGGAACAGGGAAAGACTATGGCTACACCTTC. Translating it yields CASSVGSPGTGKDYGYTF.

The J gene is TRBJ2-1, the V gene TRBV9; D possibly corresponds to TRBD2 (5 bases). There are 14 residues in the CDR3. V was clipped by 3 bases and J by 6 bases, with 13 bases between them. Germline lookup yields CDR1 SGDLS and CDR2 YYNGEE. The CDR3 sequence is CASSGSRGSNEQFF. The CDR3 nucleotides read TGTGCCAGCAGCGGCTCTCGAGGGAGCAATGAGCAGTTCTTC.

This chain uses TRBV5-4 with TRBJ2-1; 11 bases fit TRBD2. CDR1 SGHNT and CDR2 YYREEE come from the germline V gene (reference sequence). This CDR3 region has 16 residues. V lost 4 bases, J lost 1 base, and 4 bases stayed unmatched. The CDR3 spells CASSGGLADSYNEQFF. DNA for the CDR3: TGTGCCAGCAGCGGGGGACTAGCGGATTCCTACAATGAGCAGTTCTTC.

This clonotype was counted many times. The rearrangement links TRBV20-1 to TRBJ2-3; D remains ambiguous. Germline V lookup: CDR1 DFQATT, CDR2 SNEGSKA (reference sequence). This CDR3 is built from 11 residues. Trimming took 0 bases from V and 6 from J, leaving 4 bases between them. The CDR3 DNA is TGCAGTGCTAGAGATGTGGATACGCAGTATTTT. It translates to CSARDVDTQYF.

There are a few counts of this clonotype. Germline and junction disagree at one end, which may indicate a read error. The rearrangement links TRBV20-1 to TRBJ1-2, with TRBD1 matching 7 bases. Looked up from germline, CDR1 is DFQATT and CDR2 is SNEGSKA (reference sequence). The CDR3 has 15 amino acids. DNA for the CDR3: TGCAGTGCTAGTACCCTCAGGGGGGCTAAGTATGGCTACACCTTC. Amino acid sequence: CSASTLRGAKYGYTF.

This clonotype was found many times. In nucleotides, the CDR3 is TGCAGTGCTAGGGCCCCTCCCCGGGAGACCCAGTACTTC. This codes for CSARAPPRETQYF. V is TRBV20-1 and J is TRBJ2-5, with unresolved D. CDR3 length equals 13 residues. CDR1 DFQATT and CDR2 SNEGSKA come from the germline V gene (reference sequence). V lost 3 bases and J 5 bases, leaving 13 bases between the germline ends.

The rearrangement uses TRBV3-1 and TRBJ2-5; a weak D match, TRBD2 (6 bases). The germline V and J ends were trimmed by 4 bases and 1 base, with 13 bases remaining between them. The CDR3 is 15 amino acids. Per the germline V gene, CDR1 is LGHDT and CDR2 is YNNKEL (reference sequence). The CDR3 nucleotides read TGTGCCAGCAGCCCGCGGAGGGATCTCCAAGAGACCCAGTACTTC. Its translation is CASSPRRDLQETQYF.